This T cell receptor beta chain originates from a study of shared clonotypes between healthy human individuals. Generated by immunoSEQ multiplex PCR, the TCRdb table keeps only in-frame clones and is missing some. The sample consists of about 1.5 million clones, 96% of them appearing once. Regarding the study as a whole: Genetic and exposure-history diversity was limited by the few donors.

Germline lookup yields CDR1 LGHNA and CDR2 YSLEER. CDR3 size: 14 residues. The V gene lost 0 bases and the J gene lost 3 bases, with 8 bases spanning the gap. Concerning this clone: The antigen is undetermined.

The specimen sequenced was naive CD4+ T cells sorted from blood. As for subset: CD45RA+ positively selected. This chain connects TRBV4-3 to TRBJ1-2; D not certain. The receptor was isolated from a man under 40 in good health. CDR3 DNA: TGCGCCAGCAGCCAAGATCCAGCTGACTATGGCTACACCTTC. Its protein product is CASSQDPADYGYTF.